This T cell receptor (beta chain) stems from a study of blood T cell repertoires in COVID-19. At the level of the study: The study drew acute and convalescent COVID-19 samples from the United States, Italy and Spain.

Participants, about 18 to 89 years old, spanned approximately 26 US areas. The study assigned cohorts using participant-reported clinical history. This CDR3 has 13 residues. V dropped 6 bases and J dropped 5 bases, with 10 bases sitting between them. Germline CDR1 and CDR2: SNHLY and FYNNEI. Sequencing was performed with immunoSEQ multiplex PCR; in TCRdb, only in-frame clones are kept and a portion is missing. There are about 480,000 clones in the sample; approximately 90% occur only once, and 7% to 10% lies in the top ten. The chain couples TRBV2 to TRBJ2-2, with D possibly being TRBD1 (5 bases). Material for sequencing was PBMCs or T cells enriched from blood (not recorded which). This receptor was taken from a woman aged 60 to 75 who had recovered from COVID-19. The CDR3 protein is CASRTAWTGELFF. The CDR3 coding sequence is TGTGCCAGCAGGACAGCGTGGACCGGGGAGCTGTTTTTT.